This TCR beta chain was retrieved from a study of blood T cells in healthy people across ages. The germline V gene has CDR1 MGHRA and CDR2 YSYEKL. Between the trimmed V and J ends, which lost 4 bases and 4 bases, there was a span of 12 bases. This CDR3 is 14 amino acids long. PCR was performed a second time for 7 to 11 cycles using a sample-barcoded 5' primer and a J-beta primer mix. Each CDR3 protein gets one entry after TCRdb re-called the 5' RACE reads with MiXCR. The repertoire holds some 690,000 distinct CDR3 sequences, about a fifth seen once, with about 22% in the top ten. The genes are TRBV4-1 and TRBJ2-3, with a tentative D call TRBD2 (7 bases). Sequencing used blood. This receptor was taken from a man between 70 and 80 years old in good health. The CDR3 DNA reads as TGCGCCAGCAGCCCCATGGGGGGGCCAGATACGCAGTATTTT. This translates into CASSPMGGPDTQYF.